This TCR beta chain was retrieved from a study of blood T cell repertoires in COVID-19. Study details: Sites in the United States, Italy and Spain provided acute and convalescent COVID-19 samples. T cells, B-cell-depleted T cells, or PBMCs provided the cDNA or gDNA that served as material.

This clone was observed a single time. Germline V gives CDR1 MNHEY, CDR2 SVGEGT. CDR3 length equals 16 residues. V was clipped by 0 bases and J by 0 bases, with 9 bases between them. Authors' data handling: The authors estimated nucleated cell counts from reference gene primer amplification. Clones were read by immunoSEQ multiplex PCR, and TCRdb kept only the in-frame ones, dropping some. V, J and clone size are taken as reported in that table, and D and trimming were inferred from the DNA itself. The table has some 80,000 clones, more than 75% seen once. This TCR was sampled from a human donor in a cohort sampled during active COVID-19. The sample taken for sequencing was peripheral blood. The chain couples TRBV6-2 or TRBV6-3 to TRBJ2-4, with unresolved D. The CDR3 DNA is TGTGCCAGCAGTTACTCCGCCAGACTAGCCAAAAACATTCAGTACTTC. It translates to CASSYSARLAKNIQYF.